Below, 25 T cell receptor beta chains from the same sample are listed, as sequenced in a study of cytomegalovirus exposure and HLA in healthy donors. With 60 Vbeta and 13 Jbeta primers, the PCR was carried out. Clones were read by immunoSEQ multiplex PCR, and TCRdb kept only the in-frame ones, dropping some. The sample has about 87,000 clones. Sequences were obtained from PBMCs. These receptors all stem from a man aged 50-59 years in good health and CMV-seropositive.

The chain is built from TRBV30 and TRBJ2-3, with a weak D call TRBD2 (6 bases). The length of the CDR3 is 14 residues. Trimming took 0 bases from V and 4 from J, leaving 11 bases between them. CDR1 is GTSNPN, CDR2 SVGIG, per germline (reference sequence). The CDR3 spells CAWSVGSGADTQYF. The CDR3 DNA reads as TGTGCCTGGAGTGTAGGCTCGGGGGCAGATACGCAGTATTTT. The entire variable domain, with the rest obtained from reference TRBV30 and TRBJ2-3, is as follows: SQTIHQWPATLVQPVGSPLSLECTVEGTSNPNLYWYRQAAGRGLQLLFYSVGIGQISSEVPQNLSASRPQDRQFILSSKKLLLSDSGFYLCAWSVGSGADTQYFGPGTRLTVL.

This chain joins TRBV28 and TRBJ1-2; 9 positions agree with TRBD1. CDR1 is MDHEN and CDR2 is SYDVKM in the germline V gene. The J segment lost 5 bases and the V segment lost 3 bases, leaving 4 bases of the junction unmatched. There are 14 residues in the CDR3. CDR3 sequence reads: CASSLWDRVYGYTF. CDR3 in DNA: TGTGCCAGCAGTTTGTGGGACAGGGTATATGGCTACACCTTC.

The CDR3 coding sequence is TGCGCCAGCAGCGAGCCGGGATCAGAGACCCAGTACTTC. It yields the protein CASSEPGSETQYF. The genes are TRBV5-1 and TRBJ2-5, with D perhaps TRBD2 (5 bases). Trimming cost V 4 bases and J 4 bases, with 11 bases left between them. The CDR3 is 13 residues long. Germline CDR1 reads SGHRS; CDR2 reads YFSETQ.

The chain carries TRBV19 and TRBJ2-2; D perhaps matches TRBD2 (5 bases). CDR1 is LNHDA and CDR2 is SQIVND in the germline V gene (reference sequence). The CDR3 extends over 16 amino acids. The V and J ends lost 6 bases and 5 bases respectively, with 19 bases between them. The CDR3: CASRRPSGKTTGELFF. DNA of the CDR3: TGTGCCAGTAGACGACCTTCGGGAAAAACAACCGGGGAGCTGTTTTTT.

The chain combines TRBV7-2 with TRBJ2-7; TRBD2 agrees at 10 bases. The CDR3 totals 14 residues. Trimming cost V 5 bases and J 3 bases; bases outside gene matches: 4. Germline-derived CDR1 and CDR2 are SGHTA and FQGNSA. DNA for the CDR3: TGTGCCAGCAGCCCTAGGACTAGCGGCTACGAGCAGTACTTC. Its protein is CASSPRTSGYEQYF. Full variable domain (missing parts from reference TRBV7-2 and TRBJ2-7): GAGVSQSPSNKVTEKGKDVELRCDPISGHTALYWYRQSLGQGLEFLIYFQGNSAPDKSGLPSDRFSAERTGGSVSTLTIQRTQQEDSAVYLCASSPRTSGYEQYFGPGTRLTVT.

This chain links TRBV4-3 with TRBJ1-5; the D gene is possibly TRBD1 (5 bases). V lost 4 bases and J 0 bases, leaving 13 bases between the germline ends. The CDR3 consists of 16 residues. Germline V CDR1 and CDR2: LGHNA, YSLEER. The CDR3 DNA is TGCGCCAGCAGCCTGTGGTACAGGTTTAGCAATCAGCCCCAGCATTTT. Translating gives CASSLWYRFSNQPQHF.

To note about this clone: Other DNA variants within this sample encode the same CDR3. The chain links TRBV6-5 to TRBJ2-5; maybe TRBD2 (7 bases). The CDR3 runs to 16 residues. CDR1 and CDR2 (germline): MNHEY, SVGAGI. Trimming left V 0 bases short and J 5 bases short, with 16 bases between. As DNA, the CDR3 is TGTGCCAGCAGTTACTCGAGGGGGGGTTCTGGGGAGACCCAGTACTTC. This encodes CASSYSRGGSGETQYF.

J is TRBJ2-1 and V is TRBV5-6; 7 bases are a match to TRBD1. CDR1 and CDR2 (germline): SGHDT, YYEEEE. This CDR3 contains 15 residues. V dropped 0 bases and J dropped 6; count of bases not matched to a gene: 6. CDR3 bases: TGTGCCAGCAGCTTGGTCCGGGACAGTCGCAATGAGCAGTTCTTC. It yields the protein CASSLVRDSRNEQFF.

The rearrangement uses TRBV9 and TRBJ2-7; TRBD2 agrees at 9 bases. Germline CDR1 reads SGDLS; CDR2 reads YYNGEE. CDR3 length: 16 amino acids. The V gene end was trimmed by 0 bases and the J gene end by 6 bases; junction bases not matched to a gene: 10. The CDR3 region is CASSVESGGRAPEQYF. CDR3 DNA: TGTGCCAGCAGCGTAGAATCGGGCGGGAGGGCCCCCGAGCAGTACTTC.

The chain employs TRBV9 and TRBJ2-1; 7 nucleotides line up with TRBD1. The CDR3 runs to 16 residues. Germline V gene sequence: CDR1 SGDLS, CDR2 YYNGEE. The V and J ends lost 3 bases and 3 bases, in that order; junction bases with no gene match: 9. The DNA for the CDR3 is TGTGCCAGCAGCGCAAGAACGAGACAGGGCTACAATGAGCAGTTCTTC. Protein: CASSARTRQGYNEQFF.

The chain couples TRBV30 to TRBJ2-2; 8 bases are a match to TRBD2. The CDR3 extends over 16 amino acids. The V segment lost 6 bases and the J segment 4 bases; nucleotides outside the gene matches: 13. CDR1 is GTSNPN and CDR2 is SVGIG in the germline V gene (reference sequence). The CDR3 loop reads CACNRRAGGLTGELFF. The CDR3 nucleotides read TGTGCCTGTAATAGACGGGCGGGAGGACTCACCGGGGAGCTGTTTTTT.

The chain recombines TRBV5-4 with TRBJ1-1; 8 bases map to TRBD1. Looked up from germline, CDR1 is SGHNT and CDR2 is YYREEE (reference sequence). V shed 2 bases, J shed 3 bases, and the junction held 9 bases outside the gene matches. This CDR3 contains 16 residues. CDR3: CASSFGPDRAHTEAFF. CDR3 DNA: TGTGCCAGCAGCTTTGGACCGGACAGGGCCCACACTGAAGCTTTCTTT. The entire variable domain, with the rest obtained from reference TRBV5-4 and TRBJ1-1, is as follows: ETGVTQSPTHLIKTRGQQVTLRCSSQSGHNTVSWYQQALGQGPQFIFQYYREEENGRGNFPPRFSGLQFPNYSSELNVNALELDDSALYLCASSFGPDRAHTEAFFGQGTRLTVV.

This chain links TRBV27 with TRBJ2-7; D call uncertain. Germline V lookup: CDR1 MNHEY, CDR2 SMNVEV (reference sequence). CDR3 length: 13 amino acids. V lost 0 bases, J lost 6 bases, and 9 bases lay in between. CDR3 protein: CASSLSQNREQYF. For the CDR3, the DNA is TGTGCCAGCAGTTTATCACAGAATCGCGAGCAGTACTTC.

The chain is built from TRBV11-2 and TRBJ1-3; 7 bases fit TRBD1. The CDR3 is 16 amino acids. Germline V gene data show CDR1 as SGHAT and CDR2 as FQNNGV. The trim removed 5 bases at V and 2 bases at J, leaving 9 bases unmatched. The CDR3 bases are TGTGCCAGCAGCGTTCACCGGGACAGCGCTGGAAACACCATATATTTT. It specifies CASSVHRDSAGNTIYF.

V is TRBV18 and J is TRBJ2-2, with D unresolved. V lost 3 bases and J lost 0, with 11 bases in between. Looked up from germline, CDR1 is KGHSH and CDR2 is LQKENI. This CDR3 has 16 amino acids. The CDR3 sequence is CASSPRVTANTGELFF. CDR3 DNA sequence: TGTGCCAGCTCACCGAGAGTAACGGCGAACACCGGGGAGCTGTTTTTT.

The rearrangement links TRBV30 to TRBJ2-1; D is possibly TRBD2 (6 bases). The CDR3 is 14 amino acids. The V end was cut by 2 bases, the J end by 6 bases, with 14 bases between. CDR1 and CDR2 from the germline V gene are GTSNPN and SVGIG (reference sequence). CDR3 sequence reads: CAWSTLGTLNEQFF. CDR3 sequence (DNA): TGTGCCTGGAGTACCCTCGGGACTCTCAATGAGCAGTTCTTC. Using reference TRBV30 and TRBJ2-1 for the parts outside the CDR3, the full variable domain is SQTIHQWPATLVQPVGSPLSLECTVEGTSNPNLYWYRQAAGRGLQLLFYSVGIGQISSEVPQNLSASRPQDRQFILSSKKLLLSDSGFYLCAWSTLGTLNEQFFGPGTRLTVL.

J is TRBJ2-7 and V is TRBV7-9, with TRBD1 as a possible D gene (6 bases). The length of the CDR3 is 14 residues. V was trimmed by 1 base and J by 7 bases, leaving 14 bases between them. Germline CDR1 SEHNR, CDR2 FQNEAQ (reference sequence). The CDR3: CASSLVGRGVEQYF. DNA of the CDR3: TGTGCCAGCAGCTTAGTGGGCAGGGGCGTGGAGCAGTACTTC. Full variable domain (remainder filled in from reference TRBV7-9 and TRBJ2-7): DTGVSQNPRHKITKRGQNVTFRCDPISEHNRLYWYRQTLGQGPEFLTYFQNEAQLEKSRLLSDRFSAERPKGSFSTLEIQRTEQGDSAMYLCASSLVGRGVEQYFGPGTRLTVT.

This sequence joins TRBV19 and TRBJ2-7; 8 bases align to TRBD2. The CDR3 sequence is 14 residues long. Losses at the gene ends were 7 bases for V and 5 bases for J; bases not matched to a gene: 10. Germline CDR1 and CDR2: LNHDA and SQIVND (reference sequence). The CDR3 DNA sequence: TGTGCCAGTAAGATCTCGGGAGGGTACCACGAGCAGTACTTC. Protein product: CASKISGGYHEQYF.

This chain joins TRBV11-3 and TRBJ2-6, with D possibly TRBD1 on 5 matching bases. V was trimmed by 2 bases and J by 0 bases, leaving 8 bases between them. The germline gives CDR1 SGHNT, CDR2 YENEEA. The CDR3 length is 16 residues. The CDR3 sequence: CASSLRGYSGANVLTF. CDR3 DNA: TGTGCCAGCAGCTTAAGGGGCTACTCTGGGGCCAACGTCCTGACTTTC.

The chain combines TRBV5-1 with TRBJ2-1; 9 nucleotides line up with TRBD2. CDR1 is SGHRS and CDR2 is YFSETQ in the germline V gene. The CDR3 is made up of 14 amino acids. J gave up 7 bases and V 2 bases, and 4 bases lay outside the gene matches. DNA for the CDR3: TGCGCCAGCAGCTTTTTAGCGGGAGTAAATGAGCAGTTCTTC. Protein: CASSFLAGVNEQFF.

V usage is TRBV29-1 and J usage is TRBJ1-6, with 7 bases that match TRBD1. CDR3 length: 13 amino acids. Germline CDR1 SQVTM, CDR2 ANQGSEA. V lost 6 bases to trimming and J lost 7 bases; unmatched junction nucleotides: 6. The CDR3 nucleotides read TGCAGCGTCCGGACAGGTGGGAATTCACCCCTCCACTTT. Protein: CSVRTGGNSPLHF.

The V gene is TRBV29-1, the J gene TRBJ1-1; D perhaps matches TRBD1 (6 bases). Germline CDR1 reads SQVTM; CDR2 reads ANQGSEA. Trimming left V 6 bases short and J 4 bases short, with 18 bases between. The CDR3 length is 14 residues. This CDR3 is CSVARGTSVTEAFF. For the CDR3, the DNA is TGCAGCGTCGCCAGGGGAACCTCGGTCACTGAAGCTTTCTTT. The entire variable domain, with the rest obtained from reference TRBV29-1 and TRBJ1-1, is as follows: SAVISQKPSRDICQRGTSLTIQCQVDSQVTMMFWYRQQPGQSLTLIATANQGSEATYESGFVIDKFPISRPNLTFSTLTVSNMSPEDSSIYLCSVARGTSVTEAFFGQGTRLTVV.

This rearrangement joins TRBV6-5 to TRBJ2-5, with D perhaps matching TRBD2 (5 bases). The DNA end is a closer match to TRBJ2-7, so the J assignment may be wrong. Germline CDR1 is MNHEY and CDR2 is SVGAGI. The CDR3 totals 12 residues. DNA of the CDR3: TGTGCCAGCAGTTACCGGGGATACGAGCAGTACTTC. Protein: CASSYRGYEQYF.

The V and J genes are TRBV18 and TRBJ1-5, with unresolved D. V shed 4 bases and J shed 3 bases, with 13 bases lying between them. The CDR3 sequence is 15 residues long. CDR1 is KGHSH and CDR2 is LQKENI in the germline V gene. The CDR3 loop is CASSLGQAVNQPQHF. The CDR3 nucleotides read TGTGCCAGCTCACTTGGCCAGGCAGTCAATCAGCCCCAGCATTTT. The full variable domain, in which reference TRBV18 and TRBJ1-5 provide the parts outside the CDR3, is NAGVMQNPRHLVRRRGQEARLRCSPMKGHSHVYWYRQLPEEGLKFMVYLQKENIIDESGMPKERFSAEFPKEGPSILRIQQVVRGDSAAYFCASSLGQAVNQPQHFGDGTRLSIL.

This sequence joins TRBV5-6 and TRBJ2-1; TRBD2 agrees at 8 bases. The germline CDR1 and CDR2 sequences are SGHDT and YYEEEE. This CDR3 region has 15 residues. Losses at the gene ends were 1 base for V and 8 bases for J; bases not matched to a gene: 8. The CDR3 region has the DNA TGTGCCAGCAGCTTGTTTGGCGGGGGGAGGGATGAGCAGTTCTTC. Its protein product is CASSLFGGGRDEQFF.